Listed below are T cell receptor beta chains from one sample, sequenced in a study of shared clonotypes between healthy human individuals. TCRdb's table, derived via immunoSEQ multiplex PCR, lists solely in-frame clones and lacks some. Among around 720,000 clones listed, roughly 73% were seen once. The specimen was memory CD4+ T cells sorted from blood. These receptors came from a woman in her 30s in good health. Each CDR3 is given with its conserved first and last residue. The order of the fields is clone size, V gene, D gene, J gene, CDR3 DNA, CDR3 protein. A D gene is named only where the DNA matches it firmly. Clone size appears in some rows only: once, few, many, or a class for an expanded clone.

NA	TRBV7-2	NA	TRBJ2-7	TGTGCCAGCAGCTTAGTATTCGGAGACTTCTACGAGCAGTACTTC	CASSLVFGDFYEQYF
many	TRBV10-3	TRBD2	TRBJ2-1	TGTGCCATCAGTGGGCTAGCGGGAGGAAATCTCACATCCTACAATGAGCAGTTCTTC	CAISGLAGGNLTSYNEQFF
few	TRBV18	TRBD1	TRBJ2-5	TGTGCCAGCTCACGGGGACAGGGAAGCGAGACCCAGTACTTC	CASSRGQGSETQYF
many	TRBV5-6	NA	TRBJ2-3	TGTGCCAGCAGCCCACAAGCGGTGACTAGCACAGATACGCAGTATTTT	CASSPQAVTSTDTQYF
NA	TRBV7-2	TRBD1	TRBJ2-2	TGTGCCAGCAGCTTAGCGACAGGGACCGGGGAGCTGTTTTTT	CASSLATGTGELFF
NA	TRBV5-6	NA	TRBJ1-4	TGTGCCAGCAGCTTGGAAACAGGGTTAGGTGAAAAACTGTTTTTT	CASSLETGLGEKLFF
NA	TRBV5-4	NA	TRBJ1-2	TGTGCCAGCAGCGGAGACTCAGGGTCTTTTTTTGGCTACACCTTC	CASSGDSGSFFGYTF
NA	TRBV28	TRBD1	TRBJ2-3	TGTGCCAGCAACAAACAGGGGACCGCAGATACGCAGTATTTT	CASNKQGTADTQYF
NA	TRBV5-4	NA	TRBJ1-1	TGTGCCAGCAGCTCAGGGGCGAACATGAACACTGAAGCTTTCTTT	CASSSGANMNTEAFF
NA	TRBV30	TRBD2	TRBJ2-5	TGTGCCTGGAGTGTACAGTCGGGGGGAGTCTTGAAGACCCAGTACTTC	CAWSVQSGGVLKTQYF
NA	TRBV5-1	TRBD2	TRBJ2-5	TGCGCCAGCAGCTTGGCAGCGGGAGGGCCAGAGACCCAGTACTTC	CASSLAAGGPETQYF
NA	TRBV11-2	TRBD2	TRBJ2-2	TGTGCCAGCAGCGCTCAGCGGGAGAGGACCGGGGAGCTGTTTTTT	CASSAQRERTGELFF
few	TRBV29-1	NA	TRBJ1-4	TGCAGCGCGGAGCTGGATGAAAAACTGTTTTTT	CSAELDEKLFF
NA	TRBV14	NA	TRBJ2-7	TGTGCCAGCAGCCCCGGACTGGGGTACTACGAGCAGTACTTC	CASSPGLGYYEQYF
NA	TRBV19	NA	TRBJ2-5	TGTGCCAGTAGTAGCCAACTCGGGCCCTCTGGGACCCAGTACTTC	CASSSQLGPSGTQYF
NA	TRBV11-2	TRBD1	TRBJ1-1	TGTGCCAGCAGACTGGCGGGACAGGCGAACACTGAAGCTTTCTTT	CASRLAGQANTEAFF
NA	TRBV4-1	TRBD2	TRBJ2-5	TGCGCCAGCAGCCAAGCCACTGCGGGGGGACCCAGGGCCCAGTACTTC	CASSQATAGGPRAQYF
NA	TRBV11-2	TRBD2	TRBJ2-2	TGTGCCAGCAGCCAGTGGACTAGAATTAACACCGGGGAGCTGTTTTTT	CASSQWTRINTGELFF
few	TRBV15	NA	TRBJ1-5	TGTGCCACCAGCAGACAGGGATATAGCAATCAGCCCCAGCATTTT	CATSRQGYSNQPQHF
NA	TRBV6-5	NA	TRBJ1-6	TGTGCCACCAACCGTCATAATTCACCCCTCCACTTT	CATNRHNSPLHF
NA	TRBV11-2	TRBD1	TRBJ1-1	TGTGCCAGCAGCTTTACAGGGGCCATGAACACTGAAGCTTTCTTT	CASSFTGAMNTEAFF